These T cell receptor beta chains were read from a single sample in a study of blood T cells in healthy people across ages. MiXCR was run by TCRdb on the 5' RACE reads, yielding one entry per CDR3 protein. The top ten clones hold under 20% of a sample with 1,100,000 or so distinct CDR3 sequences, more than 35% of them seen once. Material: blood. Source of these receptors: a woman in her fifties or sixties in good health. Both conserved end residues are part of each CDR3. The size field is filled for only some rows; it gives once, few, many or a size class.

TRBV15	TRBJ1-5	NA	CATSRDLISPAQHF
TRBV2	NA	NA	CASSRNFYEQYF
TRBV27	TRBJ2-1	few	CASSYGSSYNEQFF
TRBV3-1	TRBJ2-7	NA	CASSQGTSGNYNEQYF
TRBV6-5	TRBJ1-5	NA	CASGADVFGQPQHF
TRBV7-2	TRBJ2-2	many	CASGPRTGTGELFF
TRBV6-5	TRBJ1-4	NA	CASSYSPGSEKLFF
TRBV29-1	TRBJ1-4	NA	CSVDGQQEKLFF
TRBV6-1	TRBJ1-2	few	CASSEAGLGYTF
TRBV25-1	TRBJ2-3	NA	CASSEFGAGASTDTQYF
TRBV7-2	TRBJ2-1	NA	CASSSAGLAVWGYNEQFF
TRBV20-1	TRBJ1-2	NA	CSALHGGGLSYGYTF
TRBV6-5	TRBJ2-1	NA	CASSYSASDSYNEQFF
TRBV12-3/TRBV12-4	TRBJ2-1	NA	CASSLTWSNEQFF
TRBV29-1	TRBJ2-2	NA	CSGGGNTGELFF
TRBV2	TRBJ1-1	NA	CASTYTEAFF